These 26 T cell receptor beta chains originate from one sample sequenced in a study of blood T cell repertoires in COVID-19. Measured with immunoSEQ multiplex PCR; TCRdb has only the in-frame clones, and not every one. The repertoire holds over 150,000 clones, with 87% as singletons. Material for sequencing was peripheral blood. The receptors shown here come from a woman aged 55-69 years who had recovered from COVID-19.

The chain combines TRBV12-3 or TRBV12-4 with TRBJ2-1; TRBD2 agrees at 7 bases. This CDR3 region has 11 residues. The V segment lost 6 bases and the J segment 12 bases; nucleotides outside the gene matches: 5. CDR3 in amino acids: CASSRTRGQFF. The CDR3 nucleotides are TGTGCCAGCAGCCGGACTAGGGGGCAGTTCTTC.

V is TRBV6-5 and J is TRBJ1-5; possibly TRBD1 for D (5 bases). V was pared by 0 bases and J by 0 bases, with 9 bases between. Germline lookup yields CDR1 MNHEY and CDR2 SVGAGI. CDR3 length equals 16 residues. CDR3 nucleotide sequence: TGTGCCAGCAGTTACTCGGGAGGGGTTAGCAATCAGCCCCAGCATTTT. Translation gives CASSYSGGVSNQPQHF.

J is TRBJ2-1 and V is TRBV11-2, with TRBD2 matching 7 bases. Germline loops: CDR1 SGHAT, CDR2 FQNNGV. The CDR3 contains 15 residues. With V trimmed by 3 bases and J by 3 bases, 5 bases remained unmatched. CDR3 amino acids: CASSFRDYYYNEQFF. CDR3 coding DNA: TGTGCCAGCAGCTTCCGGGACTATTACTACAATGAGCAGTTCTTC.

This clone has a single count. The genes are TRBV2 and TRBJ2-7, with 8 bases matching TRBD1. Germline V CDR1 and CDR2: SNHLY, FYNNEI. The CDR3 covers 13 residues. J was trimmed by 2 bases and V by 10 bases; bases with no gene match: 7. CDR3 sequence reads: CATRDRWTYEQYF. The DNA for the CDR3 is TGTGCCACCCGGGACAGGTGGACCTACGAGCAGTACTTC.

In its sample, this clone was seen a few times. The V and J genes are TRBV25-1 and TRBJ2-7; D remains unclear. Trimming left V 0 bases short and J 5 bases short, with 2 bases between. This CDR3 region has 11 residues. The germline gives CDR1 MGHDK, CDR2 SYGVNS. Written as DNA, the CDR3 is TGTGCCAGCAGTGAATACAACGAGCAGTACTTC. Translated: CASSEYNEQYF.

CDR3 bases: TGTGCCAGCAGCAAAGAAGGGCGACAGGGGGAGACTGAAGCTTTCTTT. Translation: CASSKEGRQGETEAFF. This rearrangement joins TRBV21-1 to TRBJ1-1; the DNA was not compared with TRBD1, the D call given in the table. TRBV21-1 has pseudogene status. The CDR3 is 16 amino acids.

This chain connects TRBV19 to TRBJ2-3; 7 bases fit TRBD1. The germline V gene has CDR1 LNHDA and CDR2 SQIVND (reference sequence). This CDR3 contains 12 residues. J lost 4 bases, V lost 6 bases, and 1 base had no gene match. In nucleotides, the CDR3 is TGTGCCAGTAGACAGGGGTCAGATACGCAGTATTTT. Translating it yields CASRQGSDTQYF.

This clone was counted a single time. This chain connects TRBV4-1 to TRBJ1-3; the D gene is possibly TRBD1 (5 bases). CDR3 length: 15 residues. The germline V gene has CDR1 MGHRA and CDR2 YSYEKL. The V end lost 4 bases, the J end lost 4 bases, and 14 bases lay between the germline ends. CDR3 residues: CASSLMQGAGNTIYF. The CDR3 DNA is TGCGCCAGCAGCCTAATGCAGGGTGCGGGAAACACCATATATTTT.

J is TRBJ1-2 and V is TRBV28, with TRBD1 identical over 9 bases. This CDR3 is built from 13 residues. Germline trimming cut 6 bases from V and 7 bases from J; bases unmatched to any gene: 6. The germline gives CDR1 MDHEN, CDR2 SYDVKM. CDR3 DNA sequence: TGTGCCAGCAGGGTCGGGACAGGGTTTGGCTACACCTTC. Protein: CASRVGTGFGYTF.

The chain employs TRBV29-1 and TRBJ2-7; 9 bases are a match to TRBD1. CDR3 length equals 13 residues. Germline assignment: CDR1 SQVTM and CDR2 ANQGSEA. V trimming: 6 bases; J trimming: 4 bases; junction bases outside the gene matches: 7. The CDR3: CSVWTGTGYEQYF. In nucleotides, the CDR3 is TGCAGCGTCTGGACCGGGACAGGGTACGAGCAGTACTTC.

The chain links TRBV7-3 to TRBJ1-1; perhaps TRBD1 as D (6 bases). Trimming left V 5 bases short and J 5 bases short, with 18 bases between. Germline CDR1 reads SGHTA; CDR2 reads FQGTGA. The CDR3 runs 15 residues. The CDR3 DNA reads TGTGCCAGCAGCCAAGGGCAGGGGTTGTGGACTGAAGCTTTCTTT. Protein: CASSQGQGLWTEAFF.

V gene TRBV11-2 combines with J gene TRBJ2-7; a weak D match, TRBD1 (7 bases). Per the germline V gene, CDR1 is SGHAT and CDR2 is FQNNGV. V dropped 5 bases and J dropped 4 bases, with 18 bases sitting between them. The CDR3 totals 15 residues. The CDR3 nucleotides are TGTGCCAGCAGCCCGCGGGACAGCTACAATTACGAGCAGTACTTC. Encoded protein: CASSPRDSYNYEQYF.

The V and J genes are TRBV9 and TRBJ2-1, with a possible D match to TRBD2 (5 bases). The V gene lost 4 bases and the J gene lost 4 bases, with 15 bases spanning the gap. This CDR3 contains 15 residues. The germline V gene has CDR1 SGDLS and CDR2 YYNGEE. The CDR3 DNA reads TGTGCCAGCAGCTCCACTGCCACGGGGTACAATGAGCAGTTCTTC. Translation gives CASSSTATGYNEQFF.

In its sample, this clone was seen a few times. The chain combines TRBV27 with TRBJ1-6; 7 bases are shared with TRBD1. The CDR3 extends over 15 amino acids. V trimming: 4 bases; J trimming: 12 bases; junction bases outside the gene matches: 12. In germline, CDR1 is MNHEY, CDR2 SMNVEV (reference sequence). CDR3 sequence (DNA): TGTGCCAGCAGTTCAAAATGGACAGGTTGGGAACCCCTCCACTTT. Translated: CASSSKWTGWEPLHF.

This clone was seen once. The rearrangement uses TRBV20-1 and TRBJ2-1, with TRBD1 matching 9 bases. Losses at the gene ends were 3 bases for V and 6 bases for J; bases not matched to a gene: 9. The CDR3 is made up of 15 amino acids. The germline gives CDR1 DFQATT, CDR2 SNEGSKA (reference sequence). The CDR3 reads CSASAPGQGSNEQFF. The CDR3 DNA sequence: TGCAGTGCTAGTGCCCCGGGACAGGGTTCCAATGAGCAGTTCTTC.

The chain's CDR3 is CASSRGLNEKLFF. CDR3 DNA sequence: TGTGCCAGCTCACGCGGCCTTAATGAAAAACTGTTTTTT. The chain recombines TRBV18 with TRBJ1-4; unclear D gene. CDR1 is KGHSH and CDR2 is LQKENI in the germline V gene. There are 13 residues in the CDR3. V gave up 4 bases and J gave up 4 bases, with 7 bases separating them. Using reference TRBV18 and TRBJ1-4 for the parts outside the CDR3, the full variable domain is NAGVMQNPRHLVRRRGQEARLRCSPMKGHSHVYWYRQLPEEGLKFMVYLQKENIIDESGMPKERFSAEFPKEGPSILRIQQVVRGDSAAYFCASSRGLNEKLFFGSGTQLSVL.

This chain uses TRBV28 with TRBJ1-5; the D gene is possibly TRBD1 (6 bases). CDR1 and CDR2 from the germline V gene are MDHEN and SYDVKM. Trimming pared 6 bases from V and 0 bases from J, leaving 12 bases between. The CDR3 is made up of 15 amino acids. Here the CDR3 DNA reads TGTGCCAGCAGCAGGGACATTTTTAGCAATCAGCCCCAGCATTTT. As protein: CASSRDIFSNQPQHF.

The chain is built from TRBV6-6 and TRBJ1-5; no clear D. Trimming shortened V by 4 bases and J by 5 bases, and 6 bases separated the two germline ends. The CDR3 covers 12 residues. Germline CDR1 and CDR2: MNHNY and SVGAGI (reference sequence). The CDR3 coding sequence is TGTGCCAGCAGTTCACGAGATCAGCCCCAGCATTTT. Translation: CASSSRDQPQHF.

This clone occurred once. V and J are TRBV29-1 and TRBJ1-2; TRBD1 agrees at 7 bases. With V trimmed by 0 bases and J by 8 bases, 6 bases remained unmatched. The germline V gene encodes CDR1 SQVTM and CDR2 ANQGSEA. The CDR3 length is 13 residues. In DNA, the CDR3 is TGCAGCGTTGAAGATCACAGGGGTAAGGGCTACACCTTC. Protein sequence: CSVEDHRGKGYTF.

V gene TRBV6-6 combines with J gene TRBJ2-7; possibly TRBD1 for D (6 bases). Germline V gene lookup returns CDR1 MNHNY and CDR2 SVGAGI (reference sequence). Deletions cut 2 bases from V and 4 bases from J, with 9 bases between. The CDR3 consists of 13 residues. In DNA, the CDR3 is TGTGCCAGCAGTTACAGCAGGGGTTACGAGCAGTACTTC. Amino acids: CASSYSRGYEQYF.

The DNA of the CDR3 is TGTGCCAGTAGTATAACTAGCGGGGGGGCTCTATACAATGAGCAGTTCTTC. Its translation is CASSITSGGALYNEQFF. The gene calls are TRBV19 and TRBJ2-1; TRBD2 matches at 13 bases. Trimming took 2 bases from V and 4 from J; bases not matched to a gene: 5. Germline CDR1 reads LNHDA; CDR2 reads SQIVND (reference sequence). The CDR3 is made up of 17 amino acids.

The chain couples TRBV19 to TRBJ2-3; 7 nucleotides align to TRBD1. This CDR3 comprises 16 residues. Germline V gene data show CDR1 as LNHDA and CDR2 as SQIVND (reference sequence). J lost 3 bases, V lost 4 bases, and 10 bases had no gene match. CDR3 residues: CASSTGLTGITDTQYF. In DNA form, the CDR3 reads TGTGCCAGTAGTACAGGACTGACAGGGATTACAGATACGCAGTATTTT.

The V call is TRBV27, the J call TRBJ2-5, with a weak D call TRBD2 (6 bases). This CDR3 contains 13 residues. Germline V CDR1 and CDR2: MNHEY, SMNVEV (reference sequence). The ends were cut back, 6 bases at V and 7 bases at J, with 15 bases in the middle. The CDR3 protein is CASRLGLFATQYF. DNA for the CDR3: TGTGCCAGCAGGCTAGGACTATTCGCGACCCAGTACTTC.

The rearrangement joins TRBV6-6 to TRBJ2-3; 14 bases line up with TRBD2. The CDR3 extends over 15 amino acids. V trimming: 6 bases; J trimming: 5 bases; junction bases outside the gene matches: 4. Germline V CDR1 and CDR2: MNHNY, SVGAGI (reference sequence). DNA of the CDR3: TGTGCCAGCAGCGGACTAGCGGGGGGTCGAGATACGCAGTATTTT. This codes for CASSGLAGGRDTQYF.

The rearrangement uses TRBV24-1 and TRBJ2-1; no clear D gene. CDR3 length: 13 residues. Germline V gives CDR1 KGHDR, CDR2 SFDVKD. V was cut by 2 bases and J by 7 bases, with 8 bases left in between. The CDR3 DNA follows: TGTGCCACCAGTGATTCCACAGAGAATGAGCAGTTCTTC. Protein sequence: CATSDSTENEQFF.

There are a few counts of this clone. The rearrangement uses TRBV2 and TRBJ2-3; D gene ambiguous. The germline V and J ends were trimmed by 6 bases and 1 base, with 14 bases remaining between them. CDR1 SNHLY and CDR2 FYNNEI come from the germline V gene. This CDR3 has 15 residues. The CDR3 coding sequence is TGTGCCAGCAGGCCGCCAAGGAGCGGCACAGATACGCAGTATTTT. The encoded protein is CASRPPRSGTDTQYF.